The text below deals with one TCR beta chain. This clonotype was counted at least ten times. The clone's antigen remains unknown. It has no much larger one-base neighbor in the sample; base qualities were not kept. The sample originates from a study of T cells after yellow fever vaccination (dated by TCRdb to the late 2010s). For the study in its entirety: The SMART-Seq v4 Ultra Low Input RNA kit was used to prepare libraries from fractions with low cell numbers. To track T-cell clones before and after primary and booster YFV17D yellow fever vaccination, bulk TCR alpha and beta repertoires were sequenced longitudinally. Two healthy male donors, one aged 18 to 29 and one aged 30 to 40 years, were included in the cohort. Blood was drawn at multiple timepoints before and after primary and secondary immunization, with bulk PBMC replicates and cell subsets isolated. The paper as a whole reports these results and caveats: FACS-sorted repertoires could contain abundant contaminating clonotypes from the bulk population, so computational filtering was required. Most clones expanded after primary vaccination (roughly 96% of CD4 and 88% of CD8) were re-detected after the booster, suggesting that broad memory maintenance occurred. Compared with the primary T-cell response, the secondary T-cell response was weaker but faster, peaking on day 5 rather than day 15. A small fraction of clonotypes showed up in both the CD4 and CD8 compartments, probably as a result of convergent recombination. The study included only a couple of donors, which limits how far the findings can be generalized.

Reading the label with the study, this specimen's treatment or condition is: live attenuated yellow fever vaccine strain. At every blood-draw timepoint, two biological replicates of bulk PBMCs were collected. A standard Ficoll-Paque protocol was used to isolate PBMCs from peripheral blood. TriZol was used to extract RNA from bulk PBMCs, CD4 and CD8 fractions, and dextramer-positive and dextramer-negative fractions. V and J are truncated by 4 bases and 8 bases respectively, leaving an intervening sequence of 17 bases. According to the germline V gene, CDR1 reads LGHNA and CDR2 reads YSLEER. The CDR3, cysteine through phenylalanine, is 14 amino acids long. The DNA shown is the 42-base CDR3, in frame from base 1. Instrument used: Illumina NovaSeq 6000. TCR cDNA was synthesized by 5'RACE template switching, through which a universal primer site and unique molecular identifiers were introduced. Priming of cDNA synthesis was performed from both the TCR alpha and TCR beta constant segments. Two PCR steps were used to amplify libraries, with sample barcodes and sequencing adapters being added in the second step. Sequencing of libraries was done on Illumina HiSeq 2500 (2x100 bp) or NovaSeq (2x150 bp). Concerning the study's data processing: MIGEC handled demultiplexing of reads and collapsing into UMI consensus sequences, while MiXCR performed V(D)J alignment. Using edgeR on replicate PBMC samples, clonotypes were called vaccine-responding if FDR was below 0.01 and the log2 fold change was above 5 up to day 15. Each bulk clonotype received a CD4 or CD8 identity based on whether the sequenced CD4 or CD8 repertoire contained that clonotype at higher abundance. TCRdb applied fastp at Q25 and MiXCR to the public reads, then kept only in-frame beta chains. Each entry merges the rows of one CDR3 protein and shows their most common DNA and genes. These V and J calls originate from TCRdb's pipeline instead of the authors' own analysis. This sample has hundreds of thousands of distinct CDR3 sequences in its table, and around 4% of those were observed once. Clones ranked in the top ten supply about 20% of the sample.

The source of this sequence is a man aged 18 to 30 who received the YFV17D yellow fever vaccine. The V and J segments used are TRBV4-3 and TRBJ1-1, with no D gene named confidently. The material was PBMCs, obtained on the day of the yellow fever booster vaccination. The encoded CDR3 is CASSRREGGSEAFF. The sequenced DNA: TGCGCCAGCAGCCGGCGAGAGGGCGGCAGCGAAGCTTTCTTT.